This T cell receptor beta chain was recorded in a study of tumor and adjacent non-tumor tissue in lung cancer. Study-wide context: Histology: under 15 adenocarcinoma, a couple of squamous cell carcinoma, 1 small cell lung cancer. Aged about 31 to 85 years, patients included roughly ten men and 4 to 6 women with stage I to III disease. About 4.17 million productive TCRbeta reads were obtained per sample on average.

Trimming cost V 4 bases and J 7 bases, with 13 bases left between them. Germline values: CDR1 SGHAT, CDR2 FQNNGV. The CDR3 is 13 residues long. Three rounds of nested PCR, following a modified ARM-PCR protocol, produced the TCRbeta library. Each CDR3 protein is one row after TCRdb ran MiXCR on the multiplex PCR reads. Of under 80,000 distinct CDR3 sequences detected, more than 75% appear once; the ten largest clones hold 35% to 55%. RNA was extracted from bulk tissue without any cell sorting. The normal lung tissue was taken more than 3 cm from the tumor edge. Between August and November 2014, newly diagnosed, chemotherapy-naive lung cancer patients underwent thoracic surgery in China.

The clonotype was recovered from a man between 60 and 70 years old with non-small cell lung cancer. Sequencing was done on a sample of distant non-tumor lung tissue. The rearrangement joins TRBV11-2 to TRBJ1-2; D is perhaps TRBD1 (6 bases). The CDR3 region is CASSSQLDSGYTF. The CDR3 nucleotides are TGTGCCAGCAGCTCCCAATTGGACAGTGGCTACACCTTC. Full variable domain (rest looked up from reference TRBV11-2 and TRBJ1-2): EAGVAQSPRYKIIEKRQSVAFWCNPISGHATLYWYQQILGQGPKLLIQFQNNGVVDDSQLPKDRFSAERLKGVDSTLKIQPAKLEDSAVYLCASSSQLDSGYTFGSGTRLTVV.